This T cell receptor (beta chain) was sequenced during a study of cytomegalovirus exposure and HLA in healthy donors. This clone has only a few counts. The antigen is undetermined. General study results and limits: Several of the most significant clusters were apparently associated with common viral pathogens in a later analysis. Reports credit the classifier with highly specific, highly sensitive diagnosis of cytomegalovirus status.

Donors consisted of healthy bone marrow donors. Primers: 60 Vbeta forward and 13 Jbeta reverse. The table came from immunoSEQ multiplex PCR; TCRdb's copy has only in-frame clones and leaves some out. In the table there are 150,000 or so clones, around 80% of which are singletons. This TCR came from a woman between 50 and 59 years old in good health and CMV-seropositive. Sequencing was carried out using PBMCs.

CDR3 protein: CASSFQTGGVYEQYF. The CDR3 DNA reads as TGTGCCAGCAGTTTTCAGACAGGGGGCGTGTACGAGCAGTACTTC. The J gene is TRBJ2-7, the V gene TRBV27; 10 bases fit TRBD1. CDR3 length: 15 residues. Germline assignment: CDR1 MNHEY and CDR2 SMNVEV (reference sequence). Trimming removed 3 bases from V and 4 bases from J; junction bases left unmatched: 6.